This T cell receptor beta chain was captured by sequencing in a study of blood T cell repertoires in COVID-19 (dated by TCRdb to 2018 to 2021). Regarding the study in general: Samples from collaborators originated in the United States, Italy and Spain and spanned both the acute and convalescent phases of COVID-19. The material from the prospective study consisted of cDNA or gDNA derived from T cells, B-cell-depleted T cells, or PBMCs. Subjects who had been exposed to COVID-19, were actively infected with it, or had recovered from it provided the deeply sampled blood TCRbeta repertoires that made up the dataset. The repertoires were made available in a free public database intended to serve as a resource for research on the immune response to SARS-CoV-2. The samples were drawn from two sources: the first 160 participants of the ongoing ImmuneRACE study, and about 1,300 subjects contributed by 6 global collaborators. A de-identified subject ID, COVID-19 status, age in years and sex were almost always included in the sample metadata. Where available, HLA class I and class II types were obtained from metadata supplied by the sample provider rather than from assay-based typing. On the study overall, not on this receptor specifically: How much clinical and demographic metadata was included differed by source and by participant, and the metadata was provided uncurated.

TCRbeta CDR3 regions were amplified from genomic DNA by means of the immunoSEQ Assay, a bias-controlled multiplex PCR. Regarding the original processing steps: The number of nucleated cells in each sample was estimated from the amplification of reference gene primers within the assay. Sequence reads were collapsed and filtered to measure the absolute abundance of every unique TCRbeta CDR3 rearrangement. For each sample, productive Simpson clonality was calculated by taking the square root of Simpson's diversity index across productive rearrangements. TCRdb limited this immuneACCESS table to in-frame rearrangements with V and J called. A share of clones is missing; checked studies link under half to unresolved V genes, and the rest is unexplained. V and J calls and clone size are as listed in that table; D and trimming were resolved from the DNA. The sample contains under 200,000 clones, about 85% of them found a single time. The ten largest clones capture 6.5% to 9% of the sample.

One collaborating source in Seattle enrolled patients while the patients were actively infected and followed the patients over time throughout the course of disease. Whole blood was collected in K2EDTA tubes by collaborating institutions according to the institutions' own protocols. For TCRbeta analysis, collaborator samples were shipped as frozen whole blood, as isolated PBMCs, or as DNA extracted from either sample type. Comments on this clone: What this receptor recognizes is not known. The record has no base qualities; no much larger clone is one base away.

This TCR derives from a woman older than 75 with COVID-19, enrolled during active disease. Sample: peripheral blood.

The CDR3 protein is CASSLGSSNTEAFF. The nucleotide sequence reads TGTGCCAGCAGCTTAGGTAGCTCTAACACTGAAGCTTTCTTT. In this chain, TRBV7-9 is recombined with TRBJ1-1; the D segment cannot be called with confidence. Cut back by 1 base and 2 bases, the V and J ends lie 8 bases apart. The cysteine opens and the phenylalanine closes a CDR3 of 14 amino acids. CDR3 DNA only is kept here, 42 bases in frame from base 1. Via the germline V gene (reference sequence), CDR1 is SEHNR and CDR2 FQNEAQ.